The present T cell receptor (beta chain) was sequenced within a study of shared T cell receptors in the human thymus. In this sample, this clone turned up once. Here immunoSEQ multiplex PCR was the method, and the copy in TCRdb shows in-frame clones only, minus some. The top ten hold approximately 0.0097% of the sample, which has over 650,000 clones, approximately 89% seen once. Germline V gene lookup returns CDR1 LGHNA and CDR2 YNFKEQ. The CDR3 contains 14 residues. V lost 3 bases, J lost 6 bases, and 15 bases lay in between. This sample was also put to use in a study of human thymus T cells. That work adds: Thymus was obtained from resections taken during corrective heart surgery. Related research reported highly overlapping thymic repertoires among unrelated individuals.

Sequencing was done on a sample of thymocytes. The clonotype comes from a boy less than two years old with a congenital heart defect. The chain uses TRBV4-2 and TRBJ2-7; TRBD2 is a possible D gene (5 bases). Here the CDR3 DNA reads TGTGCCAGCAGCCACAAACACGGGATCGGCGAGCAGTACTTC. It codes for CASSHKHGIGEQYF.